Below, 21 T cell receptor beta chains from the same sample are listed, as sequenced in a study of Ad26.COV2.S vaccination and SARS-CoV-2 variants. TCRdb keeps only in-frame clones here, not all; method: immunoSEQ multiplex PCR. The sample consists of about 480,000 clones, 87% of them appearing once. The treatment denotes: around 19 received Ad26.COV2.S at low or high dose, single or two shots; roughly 5 received placebo; per-sample allocation not given. All samples were drawn on day 63, counting from the first vaccine or placebo injection. The sequences come from peripheral blood, collected in a trial of Ad26.COV2.S vaccine versus placebo. Receptors originate from a person aged 18-60 years who received the Ad26.COV2.S COVID-19 vaccine or a placebo.

This chain uses TRBV30 with TRBJ1-2, with 8 nucleotides matching TRBD1. J was trimmed by 5 bases and V by 2 bases; bases with no gene match: 7. The germline V gene has CDR1 GTSNPN and CDR2 SVGIG (reference sequence). CDR3 length: 14 residues. CDR3 nucleotide sequence: TGTGCCTGGAGTCGACAGGGGTTTGGGTATGGCTACACCTTC. Protein sequence: CAWSRQGFGYGYTF.

The chain recombines TRBV9 with TRBJ2-3; TRBD2 agrees at 15 bases. Per the germline V gene, CDR1 is SGDLS and CDR2 is YYNGEE. Unmatched junction bases numbered 2, after V lost 3 bases and J lost 0 bases. The CDR3 runs 17 residues. CDR3 DNA sequence: TGTGCCAGCAGCGGCGGACTAGCGGGAGGGAGCACAGATACGCAGTATTTT. Translated, it gives CASSGGLAGGSTDTQYF.

The V and J genes are TRBV4-1 and TRBJ2-3, with D perhaps matching TRBD1 (6 bases). V was cut by 6 bases and J by 5 bases, with 9 bases left in between. CDR1 MGHRA and CDR2 YSYEKL come from the germline V gene. The CDR3 runs to 12 residues. CDR3 sequence reads: CASRGTRDTQYF. CDR3 sequence (DNA): TGCGCCAGCAGGGGGACACGAGATACGCAGTATTTT.

In regard to this clone: One end of the junction is discordant with germline, which a read error may explain. The chain recombines TRBV2 with TRBJ2-3; weak D call: TRBD1 (8 bases). CDR3 length: 16 amino acids. From germline, CDR1 is SNHLY and CDR2 FYNNEI. The CDR3 DNA reads TGTGCCAGCAGCGAAGACAGGGGAGGGGGCACAGATACGCAGTATTTT. This codes for CASSEDRGGGTDTQYF.

The CDR3 is CASREGSGKLFF. DNA for the CDR3: TGTGCCAGCAGGGAGGGGAGCGGAAAACTGTTTTTT. This chain links TRBV2 with TRBJ1-4, with D maybe TRBD1 (5 bases). The ends were cut back, 6 bases at V and 10 bases at J, with 12 bases in the middle. The CDR3 is made up of 12 amino acids. Looked up from germline, CDR1 is SNHLY and CDR2 is FYNNEI.

This sequence joins TRBV29-1 and TRBJ2-2, with TRBD2 matching 8 bases. V was clipped by 1 base and J by 6 bases; unmatched bases: 7. Germline-derived CDR1 and CDR2 are SQVTM and ANQGSEA. This CDR3 is 15 amino acids long. CDR3 DNA: TGCAGCGTTGAAGGGGGCCCAGCGGGAGCCGGGGAGCTGTTTTTT. It codes for CSVEGGPAGAGELFF.

This clone was detected once. The V call is TRBV11-2, the J call TRBJ2-6, with TRBD1 matching over 8 bases. Trimming cost V 5 bases and J 1 base; bases outside gene matches: 10. The germline V gene encodes CDR1 SGHAT and CDR2 FQNNGV. The CDR3 sequence is 18 residues long. CDR3 DNA sequence: TGTGCCAGCAGCGTCCGGACAGGGATGGGGTCTGGGGCCAACGTCCTGACTTTC. This encodes CASSVRTGMGSGANVLTF.

This chain joins TRBV28 and TRBJ1-2; unclear D gene. This CDR3 region has 13 residues. Trimming took 7 bases from V and 3 from J, leaving 12 bases between them. Germline CDR1 reads MDHEN; CDR2 reads SYDVKM. Here the CDR3 reads CASMQVAHYGYTF. The CDR3 region has the DNA TGTGCCAGCATGCAGGTGGCCCACTATGGCTACACCTTC.

The V gene is TRBV7-2, the J gene TRBJ1-5; D possibly corresponds to TRBD1 (5 bases). V dropped 5 bases and J dropped 1 base, with 9 bases sitting between them. Germline loops: CDR1 SGHTA, CDR2 FQGNSA. The CDR3 length is 14 residues. The CDR3 bases are TGTGCCAGCAGCCGGGGGTGGAGCAATCAGCCCCAGCATTTT. Its translation is CASSRGWSNQPQHF.

The chain uses TRBV10-3 and TRBJ2-1; D may be TRBD1 or TRBD2 (5 bases each). Germline V CDR1 and CDR2: ENHRY, SYGVKD. V lost 8 bases and J lost 16, with 15 bases in between. The CDR3 contains 10 residues. The CDR3 here is CAISHVRGFF. In nucleotides, the CDR3 is TGTGCCATCTCTCACGTTCGGGGCTTCTTC.

This chain connects TRBV28 to TRBJ2-7; the match to TRBD2 covers 10 bases. This CDR3 has 14 amino acids. V dropped 4 bases and J dropped 7; count of bases not matched to a gene: 7. Per the germline V gene, CDR1 is MDHEN and CDR2 is SYDVKM. The CDR3 spells CASSYLAGVGEQYF. CDR3 bases: TGTGCCAGCAGTTATCTAGCGGGAGTTGGGGAGCAGTACTTC. Full variable domain (missing parts from reference TRBV28 and TRBJ2-7): DVKVTQSSRYLVKRTGEKVFLECVQDMDHENMFWYRQDPGLGLRLIYFSYDVKMKEKGDIPEGYSVSREKKERFSLILESASTNQTSMYLCASSYLAGVGEQYFGPGTRLTVT.

As DNA, the CDR3 is TGTGCCAGTAGGGACAACAATGAGCAGTTCTTC. This gives the protein CASRDNNEQFF. V and J are TRBV19 and TRBJ2-1, with D possibly being TRBD1 (5 bases). The CDR3 spans 11 residues. Trimming removed 6 bases at V and 5 bases at J, with 5 bases between. In germline, CDR1 is LNHDA, CDR2 SQIVND (reference sequence).

V gene TRBV7-3 combines with J gene TRBJ2-1, with 8 bases that match TRBD2. This CDR3 contains 14 residues. Per germline, CDR1 SGHTA and CDR2 FQGTGA. V shed 8 bases and J 2 bases; nucleotides not matched to a gene: 5. The DNA of the CDR3 is TGTGCCAGCGGTCCGGGAGGGCCCTACAATGAGCAGTTCTTC. Amino acids: CASGPGGPYNEQFF.

The rearrangement uses TRBV4-3 and TRBJ2-7; D is undetermined. This CDR3 is built from 14 residues. Germline-derived CDR1 and CDR2 are LGHNA and YSLEER. V was cut by 1 base and J by 6 bases, with 13 bases left in between. CDR3 sequence reads: CASSQGLRLSEQYF. The CDR3 DNA follows: TGCGCCAGCAGCCAAGGGTTAAGGCTATCCGAGCAGTACTTC.

The chain recombines TRBV7-9 with TRBJ1-5, with D maybe TRBD1 (6 bases). The CDR3 covers 15 residues. V lost 1 base and J lost 11, with 18 bases in between. Germline loops: CDR1 SEHNR, CDR2 FQNEAQ (reference sequence). The CDR3 nucleotides are TGTGCCAGCAGCTTAGAGGGGGGACCCAGCTTGGCCCAGCATTTT. The encoded protein is CASSLEGGPSLAQHF.

V and J are TRBV28 and TRBJ1-1, with no clear D. CDR3 length: 14 amino acids. Germline values: CDR1 MDHEN, CDR2 SYDVKM. V was trimmed by 6 bases and J by 3 bases, leaving 14 bases between them. In DNA form, the CDR3 reads TGTGCCAGCAGCCTTACATGGTCGGACACTGAAGCTTTCTTT. It specifies CASSLTWSDTEAFF.

This clone was seen only a few times. The J gene is TRBJ2-2, the V gene TRBV7-9; D is uncertain. Germline V gives CDR1 SEHNR, CDR2 FQNEAQ (reference sequence). Trimming left V 2 bases short and J 7 bases short, with 8 bases between. This CDR3 is built from 13 residues. The CDR3 sequence is CASSLLGNGELFF. As DNA, the CDR3 is TGTGCCAGCAGCTTATTGGGGAACGGGGAGCTGTTTTTT.

The V call is TRBV2, the J call TRBJ1-6; no reliable D call. The germline CDR1 and CDR2 sequences are SNHLY and FYNNEI. The CDR3 is made up of 17 amino acids. Trimming pared 1 base from V and 10 bases from J, leaving 20 bases between. The CDR3: CASSEERALARRSPLHF. The CDR3, as DNA: TGTGCCAGCAGTGAAGAGCGTGCTCTGGCTCGGCGGTCACCCCTCCACTTT.

This clone was observed a single time. This chain joins TRBV28 and TRBJ2-6, with a possible D match to TRBD2 (6 bases). The V gene lost 3 bases and the J gene lost 4 bases, with 13 bases spanning the gap. The CDR3 sequence is 16 residues long. Germline-derived CDR1 and CDR2 are MDHEN and SYDVKM. The CDR3 spells CASSFDGGSGANVLTF. The CDR3 coding sequence is TGTGCCAGCAGTTTCGATGGGGGGTCCGGGGCCAACGTCCTGACTTTC.

V is TRBV28 and J is TRBJ2-2, with 15 bases aligning to TRBD2. This CDR3 spans 18 amino acids. V lost 5 bases, J lost 1 base, and 5 bases stayed unmatched. Germline values: CDR1 MDHEN, CDR2 SYDVKM. CDR3 residues: CASSLRTSGRGNTGELFF. The DNA of the CDR3 is TGTGCCAGCAGTCTCCGGACTAGCGGGAGGGGGAACACCGGGGAGCTGTTTTTT.

The CDR3 is CATGTVGSGANVLTF. The DNA for the CDR3 is TGTGCCACCGGGACAGTAGGCTCTGGGGCCAACGTCCTGACTTTC. The genes are TRBV24-1 and TRBJ2-6, with TRBD1 matching over 7 bases. CDR1 KGHDR and CDR2 SFDVKD come from the germline V gene. This CDR3 spans 15 amino acids. The V segment lost 9 bases and the J segment 0 bases; nucleotides outside the gene matches: 4.